The 10 T cell receptor beta chains in this list originate from one sample, sequenced in a study of identical twins. TCRdb reprocessed the 5' RACE reads via MiXCR and lists one record per CDR3 protein. The sample yields hundreds of thousands of distinct CDR3 sequences, about 8.3% seen once. The same data also went into a second study, on yellow fever vaccine responses in identical twins.

Material: memory (CD45RO+) T cells sorted from blood. All receptors come from a woman aged 18-29 years in good health.

This clonotype was observed a few times. The chain recombines TRBV6-1 with TRBJ1-3; D ambiguous. Germline values: CDR1 MNHNS, CDR2 SASEGT. Trimming pared 6 bases from V and 0 bases from J, leaving 21 bases between. This CDR3 is 18 amino acids long. CDR3 region: CASSTNPVRGNSGNTIYF. The CDR3 nucleotides are TGTGCCAGCAGCACCAACCCGGTGAGAGGAAACTCTGGAAACACCATATATTTT.

This chain links TRBV6-5 with TRBJ1-1; 8 bases are a match to TRBD1. Germline-derived CDR1 and CDR2 are MNHEY and SVGAGI. The CDR3 is made up of 15 amino acids. The V segment lost 4 bases and the J segment 4 bases; nucleotides outside the gene matches: 8. In nucleotides, the CDR3 is TGTGCCAGCAGTTTTGGACAGGGTCGGAGCACTGAAGCTTTCTTT. Protein product: CASSFGQGRSTEAFF.

This clonotype was picked up a small number of times. This rearrangement joins TRBV27 to TRBJ2-3; the match to TRBD2 covers 14 bases. Losses at the gene ends were 6 bases for V and 3 bases for J; bases not matched to a gene: 8. CDR1 is MNHEY and CDR2 is SMNVEV in the germline V gene (reference sequence). The CDR3 consists of 17 residues. The CDR3 loop is CASRARTSGRSTDTQYF. The CDR3 DNA is TGTGCCAGCAGGGCCAGGACTAGCGGGAGGTCAACAGATACGCAGTATTTT.

The table lists this clonotype with a few counts. A much larger clone lies one base from this, so it may be a read error. The chain is built from TRBV11-2 and TRBJ2-2; no clear D. Trimming removed 6 bases at V and 1 base at J, with 3 bases between. Germline loops: CDR1 SGHAT, CDR2 FQNNGV. CDR3 length equals 12 residues. The CDR3 DNA follows: TGTGCCAGCAGACAGAACACCGGGGAGCTGTTTTTT. Translating it yields CASRQNTGELFF.

This clonotype was seen many times. The chain joins TRBV7-9 to TRBJ2-3; D uncertain. The CDR3 runs 16 residues. Germline lookup yields CDR1 SEHNR and CDR2 FQNEAQ (reference sequence). V was trimmed by 5 bases and J by 1 base, leaving 16 bases between them. This chain's CDR3 is CASSLSLGSGTDTQYF. The CDR3, as DNA: TGTGCCAGCAGCCTTAGCTTGGGGTCGGGCACAGATACGCAGTATTTT.

This clonotype was detected only a few times. The gene calls are TRBV10-3 and TRBJ2-5; D tentatively reads TRBD1 or TRBD2 (5 bases each). The ends were cut back, 2 bases at V and 5 bases at J, with 12 bases in the middle. The CDR3 loop spans 14 amino acids. Germline CDR1 and CDR2: ENHRY and SYGVKD. In nucleotides, the CDR3 is TGTGCCATCAGTGAGAGAGGGAAGGGGGAGACCCAGTACTTC. Protein sequence: CAISERGKGETQYF.

The sample holds many counts of this clonotype. The rearrangement joins TRBV5-1 to TRBJ2-7; D remains ambiguous. With 0 bases removed from V and 11 bases from J, the gap between germline ends came to 15 bases. Germline CDR1 reads SGHRS; CDR2 reads YFSETQ. This CDR3 has 13 amino acids. CDR3 bases: TGCGCCAGCAGCTTGGACGCCAAGAAATGGGAGTACGTC. Protein: CASSLDAKKWEYV.

The V call is TRBV3-1, the J call TRBJ2-5; 10 nucleotides agree with TRBD1. CDR3 length equals 16 residues. The ends lost 2 bases at V and 1 base at J; junction bases unmatched: 4. Germline V gene lookup returns CDR1 LGHDT and CDR2 YNNKEL (reference sequence). The CDR3 sequence is CASSQHRDRGQETQYF. The CDR3 DNA is TGTGCCAGCAGCCAACACCGGGACAGGGGCCAAGAGACCCAGTACTTC.

This clonotype was found a few times. The V and J genes are TRBV18 and TRBJ1-6; TRBD1 matches at 9 bases. V shed 5 bases, J shed 10 bases, and the junction held 9 bases outside the gene matches. Germline CDR1 reads KGHSH; CDR2 reads LQKENI. The CDR3 contains 15 residues. The CDR3: CASSSGQGLGSPLHF. CDR3 in DNA: TGTGCCAGCTCATCGGGACAGGGACTAGGGTCACCCCTCCACTTT.

The chain recombines TRBV28 with TRBJ2-1, with D uncertain. Trimming shortened V by 4 bases and J by 6 bases, and 13 bases separated the two germline ends. This CDR3 has 14 amino acids. CDR1 is MDHEN, CDR2 SYDVKM, per germline. The CDR3 loop is CASSSGRPSNEQFF. CDR3 coding DNA: TGTGCCAGCAGTTCGGGCAGGCCCAGCAATGAGCAGTTCTTC.